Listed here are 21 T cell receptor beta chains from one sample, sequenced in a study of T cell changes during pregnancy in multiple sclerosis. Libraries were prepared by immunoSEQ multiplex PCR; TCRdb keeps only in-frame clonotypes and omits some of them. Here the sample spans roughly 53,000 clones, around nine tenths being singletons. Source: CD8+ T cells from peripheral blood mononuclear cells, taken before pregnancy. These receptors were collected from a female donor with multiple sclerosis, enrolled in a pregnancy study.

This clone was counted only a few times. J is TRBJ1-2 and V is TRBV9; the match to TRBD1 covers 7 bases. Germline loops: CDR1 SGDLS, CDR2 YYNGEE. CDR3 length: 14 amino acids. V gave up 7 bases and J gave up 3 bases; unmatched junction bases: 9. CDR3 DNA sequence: TGTGCCAGCGGGCTAGAACAGGGGCACTATGGCTACACCTTC. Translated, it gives CASGLEQGHYGYTF.

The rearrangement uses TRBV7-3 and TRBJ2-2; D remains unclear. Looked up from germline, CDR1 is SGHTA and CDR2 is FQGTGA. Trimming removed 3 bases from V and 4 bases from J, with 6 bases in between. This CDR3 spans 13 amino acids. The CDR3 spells CASSFGATGELFF. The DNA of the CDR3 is TGTGCCAGCAGCTTCGGAGCCACCGGGGAGCTGTTTTTT.

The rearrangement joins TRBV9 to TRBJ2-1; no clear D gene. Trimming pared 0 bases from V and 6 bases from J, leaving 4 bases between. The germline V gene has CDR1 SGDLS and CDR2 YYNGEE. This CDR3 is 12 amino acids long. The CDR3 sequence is CASSVGSNEQFF. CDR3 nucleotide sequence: TGTGCCAGCAGCGTAGGGAGCAATGAGCAGTTCTTC.

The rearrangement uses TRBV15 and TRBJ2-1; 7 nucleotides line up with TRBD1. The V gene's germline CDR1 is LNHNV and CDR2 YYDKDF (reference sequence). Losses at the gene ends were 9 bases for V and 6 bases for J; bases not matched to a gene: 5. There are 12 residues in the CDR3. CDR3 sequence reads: CATFRQGNEQFF. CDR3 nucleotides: TGTGCCACGTTTAGACAGGGCAATGAGCAGTTCTTC.

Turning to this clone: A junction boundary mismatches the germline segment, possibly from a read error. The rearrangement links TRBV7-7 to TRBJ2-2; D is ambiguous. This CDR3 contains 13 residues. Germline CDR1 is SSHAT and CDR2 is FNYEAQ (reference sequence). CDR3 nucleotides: TGTGCTAGCAGCTTCGGTTCCACCGGGGAGCTGTTTTTT. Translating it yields CASSFGSTGELFF.

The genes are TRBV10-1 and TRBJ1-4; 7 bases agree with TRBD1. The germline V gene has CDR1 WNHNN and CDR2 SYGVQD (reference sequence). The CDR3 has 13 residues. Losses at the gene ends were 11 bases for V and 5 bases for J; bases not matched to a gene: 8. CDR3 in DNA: TGCGCCGGAGTGACAGGGTCAAATGAAAAACTGTTTTTT. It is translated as CAGVTGSNEKLFF.

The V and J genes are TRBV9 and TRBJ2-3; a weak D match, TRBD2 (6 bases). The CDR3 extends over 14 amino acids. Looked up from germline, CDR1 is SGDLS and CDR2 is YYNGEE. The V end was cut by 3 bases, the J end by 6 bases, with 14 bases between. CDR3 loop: CASSGRDSEDTQYF. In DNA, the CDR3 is TGTGCCAGCAGCGGCCGGGACTCAGAGGATACGCAGTATTTT.

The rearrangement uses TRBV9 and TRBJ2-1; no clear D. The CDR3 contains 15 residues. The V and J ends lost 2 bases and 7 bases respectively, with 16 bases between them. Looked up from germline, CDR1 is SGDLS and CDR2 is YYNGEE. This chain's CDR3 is CASSVRDSPWNEQFF. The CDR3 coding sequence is TGTGCCAGCAGCGTCCGAGACTCTCCCTGGAATGAGCAGTTCTTC.

CDR3 protein: CSVRQGWNEQYF. The CDR3 bases are TGCAGCGTTAGACAGGGGTGGAACGAGCAGTACTTC. J is TRBJ2-7 and V is TRBV29-1; 8 bases map to TRBD1. There are 12 residues in the CDR3. The V segment lost 5 bases and the J segment 5 bases; nucleotides outside the gene matches: 5. From germline, CDR1 is SQVTM and CDR2 ANQGSEA.

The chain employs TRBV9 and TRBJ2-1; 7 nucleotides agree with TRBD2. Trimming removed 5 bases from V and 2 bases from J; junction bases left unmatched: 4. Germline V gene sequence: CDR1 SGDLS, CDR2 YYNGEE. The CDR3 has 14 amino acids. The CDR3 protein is CASSVAGAYNEQFF. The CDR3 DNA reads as TGTGCCAGCAGTGTCGCGGGGGCCTACAATGAGCAGTTCTTC.

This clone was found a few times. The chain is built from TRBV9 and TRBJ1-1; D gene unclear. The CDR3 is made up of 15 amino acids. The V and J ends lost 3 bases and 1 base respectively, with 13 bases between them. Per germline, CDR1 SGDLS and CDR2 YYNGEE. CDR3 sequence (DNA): TGTGCCAGCAGCGCTCGACAAGCCCCGAACACTGAAGCTTTCTTT. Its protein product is CASSARQAPNTEAFF. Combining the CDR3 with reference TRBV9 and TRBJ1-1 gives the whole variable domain DSGVTQTPKHLITATGQRVTLRCSPRSGDLSVYWYQQSLDQGLQFLIQYYNGEERAKGNILERFSAQQFPDLHSELNLSSLELGDSALYFCASSARQAPNTEAFFGQGTRLTVV.

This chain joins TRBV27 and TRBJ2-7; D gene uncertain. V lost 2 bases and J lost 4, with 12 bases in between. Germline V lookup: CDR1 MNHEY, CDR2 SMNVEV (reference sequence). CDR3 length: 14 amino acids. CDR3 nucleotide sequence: TGTGCCAGCAGTTTAAGTCAGGCTGGGTACGAGCAGTACTTC. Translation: CASSLSQAGYEQYF.

The CDR3 protein is CASSQGPPGTDPNEKLFF. CDR3 nucleotide sequence: TGCGCCAGCAGCCAAGGACCCCCCGGGACAGATCCTAATGAAAAACTGTTTTTT. The chain combines TRBV4-1 with TRBJ1-4; 7 nucleotides line up with TRBD1. Germline V lookup: CDR1 MGHRA, CDR2 YSYEKL. V shed 1 base, J shed 3 bases, and the junction held 11 bases outside the gene matches. CDR3 length: 18 amino acids.

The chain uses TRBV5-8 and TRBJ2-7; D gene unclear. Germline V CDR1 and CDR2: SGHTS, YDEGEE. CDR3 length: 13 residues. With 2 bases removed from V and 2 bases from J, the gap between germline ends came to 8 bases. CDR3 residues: CASSFLAPYEQYF. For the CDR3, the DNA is TGTGCCAGCAGCTTCCTGGCTCCCTACGAGCAGTACTTC.

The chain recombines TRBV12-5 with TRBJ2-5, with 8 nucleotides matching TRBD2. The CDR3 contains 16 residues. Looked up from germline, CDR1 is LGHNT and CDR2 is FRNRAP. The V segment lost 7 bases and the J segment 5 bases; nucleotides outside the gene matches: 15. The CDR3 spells CASALGGGGLWETQYF. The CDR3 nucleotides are TGTGCTAGTGCCCTTGGGGGCGGGGGGCTCTGGGAGACCCAGTACTTC.

The DNA for the CDR3 is TGTGCCAGTAGTACAGGAACGCCAGATCAGCCCCAGCATTTT. Translated, it gives CASSTGTPDQPQHF. The chain uses TRBV19 and TRBJ1-5; no clear D gene. Germline V gene sequence: CDR1 LNHDA, CDR2 SQIVND (reference sequence). The CDR3 spans 14 residues. The V and J ends lost 4 bases and 5 bases respectively, with 12 bases between them.

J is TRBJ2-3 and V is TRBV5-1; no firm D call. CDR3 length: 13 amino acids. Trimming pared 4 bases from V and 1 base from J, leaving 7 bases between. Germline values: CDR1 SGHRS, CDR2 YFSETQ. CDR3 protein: CASSPLCTDTQYF. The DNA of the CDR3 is TGCGCCAGCAGCCCCCTATGCACAGATACGCAGTATTTT. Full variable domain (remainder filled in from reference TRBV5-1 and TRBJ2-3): KAGVTQTPRYLIKTRGQQVTLSCSPISGHRSVSWYQQTPGQGLQFLFEYFSETQRNKGNFPGRFSGRQFSNSRSEMNVSTLELGDSALYLCASSPLCTDTQYFGPGTRLTVL.

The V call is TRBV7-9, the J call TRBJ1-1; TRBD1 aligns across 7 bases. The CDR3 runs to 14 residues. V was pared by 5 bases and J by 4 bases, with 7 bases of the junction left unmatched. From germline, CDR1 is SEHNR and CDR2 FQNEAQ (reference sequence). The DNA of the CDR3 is TGTGCCAGCAGCAGAAATCCAGGGGGCACTGAAGCTTTCTTT. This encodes CASSRNPGGTEAFF.

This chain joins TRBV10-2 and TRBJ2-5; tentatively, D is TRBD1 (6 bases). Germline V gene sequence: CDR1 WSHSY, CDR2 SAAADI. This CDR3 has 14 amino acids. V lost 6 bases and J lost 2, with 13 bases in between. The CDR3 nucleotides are TGCGCCAGCAGGGACGGGACATCGCAAGAGACCCAGTACTTC. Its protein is CASRDGTSQETQYF.

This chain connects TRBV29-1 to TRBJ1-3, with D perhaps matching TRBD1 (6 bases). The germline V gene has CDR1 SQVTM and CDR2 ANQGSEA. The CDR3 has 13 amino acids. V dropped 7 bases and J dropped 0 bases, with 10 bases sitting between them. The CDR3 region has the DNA TGCAGCGGTGAGACAGGCTCTGGAAACACCATATATTTT. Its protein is CSGETGSGNTIYF.

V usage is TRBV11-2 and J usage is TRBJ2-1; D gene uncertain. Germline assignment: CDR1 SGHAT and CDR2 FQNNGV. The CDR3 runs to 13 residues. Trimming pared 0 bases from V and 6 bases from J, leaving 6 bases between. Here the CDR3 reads CASSLDWSNEQFF. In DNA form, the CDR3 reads TGTGCCAGCAGCTTAGATTGGAGCAATGAGCAGTTCTTC.